The 20 T cell receptor beta chains below all came from one sample that was sequenced in a study of CD8+CD57+ T cells in acquired aplastic anemia. Genomic DNA provided the template from which TCR beta VDJ and CDR3 profiles were obtained. TCRdb re-called the reads through MiXCR, storing one row per CDR3 protein. The sample has about 190,000 distinct CDR3 sequences, approximately 52% seen once; the top ten hold about 15%. The sample was sorted CD4+, CD8+, or CD8+CD57+ T cells (not recorded which) from PBMCs. The origin of the receptors is a human donor in good health, serving as a control.

Remarks on this clonotype: This CDR3 is missing its conserved last phenylalanine or tryptophan, likely due to a read error. The V call is TRBV28, the J call TRBJ1-1; 10 nucleotides agree with TRBD1. The CDR3 consists of 16 residues. Germline trimming cut 5 bases from V and 5 bases from J; bases unmatched to any gene: 11. CDR1 and CDR2 (germline): MDHEN, SYDVKM. CDR3 protein: CASSAGQGNKKTEAFL. CDR3 DNA sequence: TGTGCCAGCAGTGCGGGACAGGGGAATAAGAAGACTGAAGCTTTCCTT.

A remark on this clonotype: It is likely a read error, because the conserved phenylalanine at the end of the CDR3 is missing. This chain uses TRBV19 with TRBJ1-5; no clear D gene. This CDR3 has 13 amino acids. Germline lookup yields CDR1 LNHDA and CDR2 SQIVND (reference sequence). The CDR3 here is CAGSPEAGQPQHS. The CDR3 bases are TGTGCCGGTAGCCCCGAGGCGGGACAGCCCCAGCATTCT.

This clonotype has ten or more counts. The rearrangement links TRBV29-1 to TRBJ2-7; the D gene is possibly TRBD1 (6 bases). This CDR3 is built from 14 residues. Germline V gene lookup returns CDR1 SQVTM and CDR2 ANQGSEA. With 4 bases removed from V and 0 bases from J, the gap between germline ends came to 13 bases. This chain's CDR3 is CSVVGGFGSYEQYF. Here the CDR3 DNA reads TGCAGCGTTGTAGGGGGATTTGGCTCCTACGAGCAGTACTTC.

This clonotype was seen many times. This chain links TRBV28 with TRBJ2-7; TRBD1 or TRBD2 may be the D gene (5 bases each). Trimming shortened V by 5 bases and J by 7 bases, and 18 bases separated the two germline ends. CDR1 and CDR2 (germline): MDHEN, SYDVKM. This CDR3 is 14 amino acids long. The CDR3 nucleotides are TGTGCCAGCAGTCTCGTCGTTCAGAGGGGAGAGCAGTACTTC. Protein product: CASSLVVQRGEQYF.

V is TRBV19 and J is TRBJ1-3; no clear D gene. Germline CDR1 LNHDA, CDR2 SQIVND (reference sequence). This CDR3 spans 14 amino acids. Between the trimmed V and J ends, which lost 6 bases and 0 bases, there was a span of 9 bases. The CDR3 DNA reads as TGTGCCAGTAGGTCGAGTCGCTCTGGAAACACCATATATTTT. Residues: CASRSSRSGNTIYF. The variable domain in full, with the rest retrieved from reference TRBV19 and TRBJ1-3, is DGGITQSPKYLFRKEGQNVTLSCEQNLNHDAMYWYRQDPGQGLRLIYYSQIVNDFQKGDIAEGYSVSREKKESFPLTVTSAQKNPTAFYLCASRSSRSGNTIYFGEGSWLTVV.

The rearrangement joins TRBV5-1 to TRBJ2-3; D gene uncertain. With 1 base removed from V and 1 base from J, the gap between germline ends came to 10 bases. Germline CDR1 is SGHRS and CDR2 is YFSETQ. The CDR3 extends over 15 amino acids. CDR3: CASSLSQVRTDTQYF. DNA of the CDR3: TGCGCCAGCAGCTTGTCCCAGGTACGCACAGATACGCAGTATTTT.

The genes are TRBV9 and TRBJ1-5; 8 bases align to TRBD1. The germline gives CDR1 SGDLS, CDR2 YYNGEE. CDR3 size: 14 residues. V was clipped by 4 bases and J by 6 bases; unmatched bases: 6. CDR3 loop: CASSPAGTGQPQHF. The CDR3 DNA sequence: TGTGCCAGCAGCCCTGCCGGGACAGGTCAGCCCCAGCATTTT.

This clonotype has a handful of counts. This sequence joins TRBV7-7 and TRBJ2-1, with D uncertain. CDR3 size: 15 residues. V lost 4 bases to trimming and J lost 2 bases, with 12 bases between them. Germline CDR1 is SSHAT and CDR2 is FNYEAQ (reference sequence). CDR3 bases: TGTGCCAGCAGCTCTTCCAGTGTGACCTACAATGAGCAGTTCTTC. It translates to CASSSSSVTYNEQFF.

This clonotype was recorded at least ten times. This chain connects TRBV5-5 to TRBJ2-1, with D possibly being TRBD1 or TRBD2 (7 bases each). CDR1 is SGHKS and CDR2 is YYEKEE in the germline V gene (reference sequence). The CDR3 consists of 17 residues. The V end lost 0 bases, the J end lost 2 bases, and 15 bases lay between the germline ends. The CDR3 protein is CASSLASGTAAYNEQFF. In DNA form, the CDR3 reads TGTGCCAGCAGCTTGGCAAGCGGGACAGCCGCCTACAATGAGCAGTTCTTC.

A few counts support this clonotype. The rearrangement uses TRBV6-1 and TRBJ1-1; maybe TRBD1 (6 bases). In germline, CDR1 is MNHNS, CDR2 SASEGT. Trimming cost V 0 bases and J 5 bases, with 22 bases left between them. The CDR3 has 18 amino acids. The CDR3 protein is CASSEARLFNRAGTEAFF. As DNA, the CDR3 is TGTGCCAGCAGTGAAGCACGGCTGTTCAACAGGGCGGGTACTGAAGCTTTCTTT.

This clonotype was seen a few times. This chain connects TRBV12-3 or TRBV12-4 to TRBJ2-7, with 9 bases identical to TRBD1. The trim removed 1 base at V and 2 bases at J, leaving 3 bases unmatched. CDR3 length: 15 residues. CDR3 DNA sequence: TGTGCCAGCAGTTTAGGACAGGGGGGCACCTACGAGCAGTACTTC. Protein sequence: CASSLGQGGTYEQYF.

This clonotype was counted many times. The J gene is TRBJ2-7, the V gene TRBV12-3 or TRBV12-4; D may be TRBD1 or TRBD2 (5 bases each). Trimming took off 1 base at V and 2 bases at J, with 12 bases between the two ends. There are 15 residues in the CDR3. This CDR3 is CASSLGGVTPYEQYF. As DNA, the CDR3 is TGTGCCAGCAGTTTAGGAGGGGTGACCCCCTACGAGCAGTACTTC.

The J gene is TRBJ1-5, the V gene TRBV20-1; D ambiguous. V shed 0 bases and J shed 5 bases, with 11 bases lying between them. The germline gives CDR1 DFQATT, CDR2 SNEGSKA (reference sequence). The CDR3 sequence is 14 residues long. The DNA of the CDR3 is TGCAGTGCTAGAGATCTGAAGGGAGATCAGCCCCAGCATTTT. Amino acid sequence: CSARDLKGDQPQHF.

This clonotype was seen more than once but under ten times. The rearrangement links TRBV19 to TRBJ1-1; D is unclear. The V gene lost 8 bases and the J gene lost 1 base, with 17 bases spanning the gap. This CDR3 has 15 residues. The germline gives CDR1 LNHDA, CDR2 SQIVND (reference sequence). CDR3 nucleotides: TGTGCCAGTGCAGCCCTGGGCGGGAGGAACACTGAAGCTTTCTTT. Its protein is CASAALGGRNTEAFF. The variable domain in full, completed from reference TRBV19 and TRBJ1-1, reads DGGITQSPKYLFRKEGQNVTLSCEQNLNHDAMYWYRQDPGQGLRLIYYSQIVNDFQKGDIAEGYSVSREKKESFPLTVTSAQKNPTAFYLCASAALGGRNTEAFFGQGTRLTVV.

This chain joins TRBV20-1 and TRBJ1-5; TRBD1 matches at 7 bases. The CDR3 contains 12 residues. The germline CDR1 and CDR2 sequences are DFQATT and SNEGSKA (reference sequence). The CDR3: CSTGTDDGPQHF. CDR3 nucleotide sequence: TGCAGCACCGGGACAGACGACGGGCCCCAGCATTTT.

The chain joins TRBV9 to TRBJ2-6; TRBD1 matches 12 bases. CDR3 size: 18 residues. Germline assignment: CDR1 SGDLS and CDR2 YYNGEE. J lost 0 bases, V lost 4 bases, and 5 bases had no gene match. Here the CDR3 reads CASSWGQGAYSGANVLTF. CDR3 DNA: TGTGCCAGCAGCTGGGGACAGGGGGCCTACTCTGGGGCCAACGTCCTGACTTTC. Supplemented by reference TRBV9 and TRBJ2-6, the full variable domain reads DSGVTQTPKHLITATGQRVTLRCSPRSGDLSVYWYQQSLDQGLQFLIQYYNGEERAKGNILERFSAQQFPDLHSELNLSSLELGDSALYFCASSWGQGAYSGANVLTFGAGSRLTVL.

Ten or more counts support this clonotype. The V and J genes are TRBV20-1 and TRBJ2-7; no clear D gene. CDR3 length equals 14 residues. From germline, CDR1 is DFQATT and CDR2 SNEGSKA (reference sequence). The V gene lost 1 base and the J gene lost 0 bases, with 10 bases spanning the gap. The CDR3 region has the DNA TGCAGTGCTAGAGGAGCAGAACACTCCTACGAGCAGTACTTC. Amino acids: CSARGAEHSYEQYF.

The sample holds many counts of this clonotype. The chain couples TRBV5-6 to TRBJ1-2, with D hard to call. Trimming left V 1 base short and J 5 bases short, with 3 bases between. CDR1 and CDR2 (germline): SGHDT, YYEEEE. The CDR3 runs to 11 residues. Written as DNA, the CDR3 is TGTGCCAGCAGCTTGTATTATGGCTACACCTTC. Its protein is CASSLYYGYTF.

With regard to this clonotype: No conserved phenylalanine or tryptophan is present at the end of the CDR3, so a read error is the likely explanation. The rearrangement joins TRBV19 to TRBJ1-1; 7 nucleotides align to TRBD1. The CDR3 is 15 amino acids. Germline V gene data show CDR1 as LNHDA and CDR2 as SQIVND (reference sequence). In DNA form, the CDR3 reads TGTGCCGGTAGTATATCCGGGACAGTGAACACTGAAGCTTTCATT. This codes for CAGSISGTVNTEAFI.

This clonotype has a single count. The CDR3 spells CASSSTGTRDEKLFF. The CDR3 DNA reads TGTGCCAGCAGCTCAACCGGGACGCGGGATGAAAAACTGTTTTTT. The rearrangement joins TRBV9 to TRBJ1-4; weak D call: TRBD1 (5 bases). Germline CDR1 and CDR2: SGDLS and YYNGEE. The ends were cut back, 4 bases at V and 6 bases at J, with 16 bases in the middle. This CDR3 contains 15 residues. The whole variable domain, remainder taken from reference TRBV9 and TRBJ1-4, is DSGVTQTPKHLITATGQRVTLRCSPRSGDLSVYWYQQSLDQGLQFLIQYYNGEERAKGNILERFSAQQFPDLHSELNLSSLELGDSALYFCASSSTGTRDEKLFFGSGTQLSVL.